This T cell receptor (beta chain) was retrieved from a study of blood T cell repertoires in COVID-19. Germline V gene lookup returns CDR1 GTSNPN and CDR2 SVGIG (reference sequence). The CDR3 is 12 residues long. Clones were read by immunoSEQ multiplex PCR, and TCRdb kept only the in-frame ones, dropping some. The table records 200,000 to 250,000 clones, 75% to 90% of them present only once. This rearrangement joins TRBV30 to TRBJ2-7; 10 bases agree with TRBD1. Sample: peripheral blood. This TCR was recovered from a woman in her 30s who had recovered from COVID-19. The CDR3 is CAGDRGGYEQYF. The CDR3 DNA follows: TGTGCGGGGGACAGGGGTGGCTACGAGCAGTACTTC.